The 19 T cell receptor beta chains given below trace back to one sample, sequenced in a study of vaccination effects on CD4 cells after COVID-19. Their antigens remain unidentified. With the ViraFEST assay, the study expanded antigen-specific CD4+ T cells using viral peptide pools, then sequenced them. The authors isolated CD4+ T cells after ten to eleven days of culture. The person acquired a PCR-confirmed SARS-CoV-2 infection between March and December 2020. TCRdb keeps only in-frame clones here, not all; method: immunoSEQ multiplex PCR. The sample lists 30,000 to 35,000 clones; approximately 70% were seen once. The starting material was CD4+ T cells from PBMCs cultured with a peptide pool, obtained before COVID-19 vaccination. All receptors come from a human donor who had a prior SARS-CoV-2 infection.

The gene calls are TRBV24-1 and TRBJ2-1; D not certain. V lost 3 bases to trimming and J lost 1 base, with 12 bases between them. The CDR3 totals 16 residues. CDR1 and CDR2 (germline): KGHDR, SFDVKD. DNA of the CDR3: TGTGCCACCAGTGATCTTCAGGCTGTTTCCTACAATGAGCAGTTCTTC. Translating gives CATSDLQAVSYNEQFF.

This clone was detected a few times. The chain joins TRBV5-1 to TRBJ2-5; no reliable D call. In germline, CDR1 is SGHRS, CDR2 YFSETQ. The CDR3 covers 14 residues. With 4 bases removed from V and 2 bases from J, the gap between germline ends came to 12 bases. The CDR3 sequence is CASSTPSRQETQYF. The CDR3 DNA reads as TGCGCCAGCAGCACGCCGAGTAGACAAGAGACCCAGTACTTC.

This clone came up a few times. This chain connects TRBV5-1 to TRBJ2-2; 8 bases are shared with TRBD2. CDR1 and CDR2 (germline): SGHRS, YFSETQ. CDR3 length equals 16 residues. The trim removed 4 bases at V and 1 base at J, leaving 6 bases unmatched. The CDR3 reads CASSGTSGGNTGELFF. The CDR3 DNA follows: TGCGCCAGCAGCGGAACTAGCGGTGGGAACACCGGGGAGCTGTTTTTT.

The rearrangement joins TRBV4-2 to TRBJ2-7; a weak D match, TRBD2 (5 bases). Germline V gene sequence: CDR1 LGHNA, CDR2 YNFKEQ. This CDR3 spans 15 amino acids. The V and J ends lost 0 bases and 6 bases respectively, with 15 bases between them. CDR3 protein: CASSQDLRGDGEQYF. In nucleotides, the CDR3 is TGTGCCAGCAGCCAAGATCTACGGGGAGACGGCGAGCAGTACTTC.

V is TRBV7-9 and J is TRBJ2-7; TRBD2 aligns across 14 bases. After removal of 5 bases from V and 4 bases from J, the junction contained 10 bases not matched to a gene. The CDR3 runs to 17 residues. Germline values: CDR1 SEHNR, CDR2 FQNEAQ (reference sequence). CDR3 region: CASSPPGTSGRRYEQYF. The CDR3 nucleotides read TGTGCCAGCAGCCCGCCCGGGACTAGCGGGAGAAGATACGAGCAGTACTTC.

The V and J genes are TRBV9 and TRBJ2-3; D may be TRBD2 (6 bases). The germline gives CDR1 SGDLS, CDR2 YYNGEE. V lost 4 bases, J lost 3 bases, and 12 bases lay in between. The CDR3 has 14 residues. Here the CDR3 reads CASSFRLETDTQYF. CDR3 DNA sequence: TGTGCCAGCAGCTTCCGACTAGAAACAGATACGCAGTATTTT.

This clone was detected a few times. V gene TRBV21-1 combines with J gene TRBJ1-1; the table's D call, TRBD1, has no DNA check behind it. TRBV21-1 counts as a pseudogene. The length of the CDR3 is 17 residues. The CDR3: CASGKDLRGQPGTEAFF. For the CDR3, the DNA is TGTGCCAGCGGAAAGGATCTCAGGGGGCAACCCGGGACTGAAGCTTTCTTT.

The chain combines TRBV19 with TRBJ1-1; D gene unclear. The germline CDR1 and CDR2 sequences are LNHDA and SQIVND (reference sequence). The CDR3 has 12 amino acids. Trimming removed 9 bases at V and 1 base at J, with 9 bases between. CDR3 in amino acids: CASRTRNTEAFF. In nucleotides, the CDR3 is TGTGCCAGCCGAACCAGGAACACTGAAGCTTTCTTT.

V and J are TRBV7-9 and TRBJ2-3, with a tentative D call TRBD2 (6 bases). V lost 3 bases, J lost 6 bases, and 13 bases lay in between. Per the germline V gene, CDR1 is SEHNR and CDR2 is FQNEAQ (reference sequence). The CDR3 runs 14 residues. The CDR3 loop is CASSFRGRGDTQYF. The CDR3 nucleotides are TGTGCCAGCAGCTTCCGGGGGAGAGGTGATACGCAGTATTTT.

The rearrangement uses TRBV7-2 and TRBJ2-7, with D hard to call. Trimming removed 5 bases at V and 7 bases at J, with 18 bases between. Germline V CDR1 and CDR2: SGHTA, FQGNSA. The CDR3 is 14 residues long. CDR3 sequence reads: CASSPGPSIGEQYF. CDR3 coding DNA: TGTGCCAGCAGCCCAGGTCCCAGTATCGGAGAGCAGTACTTC. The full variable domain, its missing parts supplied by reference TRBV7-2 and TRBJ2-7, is GAGVSQSPSNKVTEKGKDVELRCDPISGHTALYWYRQSLGQGLEFLIYFQGNSAPDKSGLPSDRFSAERTGGSVSTLTIQRTQQEDSAVYLCASSPGPSIGEQYFGPGTRLTVT.

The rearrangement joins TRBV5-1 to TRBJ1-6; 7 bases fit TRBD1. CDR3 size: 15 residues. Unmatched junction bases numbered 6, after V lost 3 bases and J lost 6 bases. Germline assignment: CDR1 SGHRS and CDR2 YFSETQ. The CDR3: CASSSRTGRNSPLHF. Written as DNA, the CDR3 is TGCGCCAGCAGCTCCAGGACAGGCCGTAATTCACCCCTCCACTTT.

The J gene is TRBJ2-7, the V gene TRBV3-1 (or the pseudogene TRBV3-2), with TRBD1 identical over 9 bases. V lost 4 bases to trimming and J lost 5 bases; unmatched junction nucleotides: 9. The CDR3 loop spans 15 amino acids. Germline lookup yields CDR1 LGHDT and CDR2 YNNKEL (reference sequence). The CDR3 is CASSLNRDRVHEQYF. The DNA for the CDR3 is TGTGCCAGCAGCCTAAACCGGGACAGGGTCCACGAGCAGTACTTC.

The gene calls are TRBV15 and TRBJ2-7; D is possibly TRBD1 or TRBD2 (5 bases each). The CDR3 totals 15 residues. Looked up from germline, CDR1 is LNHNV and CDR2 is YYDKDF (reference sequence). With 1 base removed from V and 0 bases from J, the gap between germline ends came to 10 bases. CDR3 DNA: TGTGCCACCAGCAGAGGGGGACGAAACTCCTACGAGCAGTACTTC. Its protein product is CATSRGGRNSYEQYF.

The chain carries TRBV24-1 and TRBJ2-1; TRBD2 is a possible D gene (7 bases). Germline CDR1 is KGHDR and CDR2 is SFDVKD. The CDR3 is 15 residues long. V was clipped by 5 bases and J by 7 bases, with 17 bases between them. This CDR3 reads CATSARGAATNEQFF. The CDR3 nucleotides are TGTGCCACCAGTGCCCGGGGGGCCGCAACAAATGAGCAGTTCTTC.

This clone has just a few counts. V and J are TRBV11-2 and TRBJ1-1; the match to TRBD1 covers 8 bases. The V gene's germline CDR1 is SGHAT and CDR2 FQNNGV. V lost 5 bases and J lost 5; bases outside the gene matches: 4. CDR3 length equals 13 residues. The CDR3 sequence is CASSNTGGTEAFF. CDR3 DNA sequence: TGTGCCAGCAGCAACACAGGGGGAACTGAAGCTTTCTTT. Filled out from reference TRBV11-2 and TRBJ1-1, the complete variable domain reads EAGVAQSPRYKIIEKRQSVAFWCNPISGHATLYWYQQILGQGPKLLIQFQNNGVVDDSQLPKDRFSAERLKGVDSTLKIQPAKLEDSAVYLCASSNTGGTEAFFGQGTRLTVV.

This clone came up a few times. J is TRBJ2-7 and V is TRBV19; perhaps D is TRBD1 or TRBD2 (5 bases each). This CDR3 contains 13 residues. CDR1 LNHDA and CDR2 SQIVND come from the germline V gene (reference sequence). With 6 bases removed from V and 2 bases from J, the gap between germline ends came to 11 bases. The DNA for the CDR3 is TGTGCCAGTAGGGGGACCGACGCCTACGAGCAGTACTTC. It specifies CASRGTDAYEQYF.

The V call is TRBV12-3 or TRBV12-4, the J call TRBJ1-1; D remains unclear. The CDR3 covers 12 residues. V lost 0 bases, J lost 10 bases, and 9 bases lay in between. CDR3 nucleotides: TGTGCCAGCAGTTTAGCGGGGTCCTTAGCTTTCTTT. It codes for CASSLAGSLAFF.

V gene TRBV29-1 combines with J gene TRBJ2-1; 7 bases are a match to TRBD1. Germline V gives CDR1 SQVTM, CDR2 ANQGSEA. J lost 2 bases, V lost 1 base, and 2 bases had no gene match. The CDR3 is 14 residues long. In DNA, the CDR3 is TGCAGCGTTGAAGGGGGACAGCCCTACAATGAGCAGTTCTTC. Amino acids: CSVEGGQPYNEQFF.

In DNA, the CDR3 is TGCGCCAGCAGCTTGGACGGGGGGGTCTGGGAGACCCAGTACTTC. As protein: CASSLDGGVWETQYF. V usage is TRBV5-1 and J usage is TRBJ2-5; TRBD2 matches at 8 bases. The germline V gene has CDR1 SGHRS and CDR2 YFSETQ. The CDR3 is made up of 15 amino acids. Trimming took 0 bases from V and 5 from J; bases not matched to a gene: 6.